The TCR beta chain under discussion was sequenced for a study of cytomegalovirus exposure and HLA in healthy donors. There are a few counts of this clone. V was shortened by 0 bases and J by 5 bases, with 8 bases between the two germline ends. This CDR3 has 13 amino acids. Per the germline V gene, CDR1 is LGHNA and CDR2 is YSLEER. PCR used 60 Vbeta primers and 13 Jbeta primers. TCRdb's copy holds only in-frame clones and misses some; the assay was immunoSEQ multiplex PCR. The data contain 100,000 or so clones, roughly 79% of them seen just once; the ten biggest clones take up around 1.9%. The genes are TRBV4-3 and TRBJ2-7, with TRBD1 as a possible D gene (5 bases). The sequenced sample consisted of PBMCs. This clonotype originated in a woman between 40 and 50 years old in good health and CMV-seronegative. The CDR3: CASSQDRVNEQYF. The CDR3 DNA follows: TGCGCCAGCAGCCAAGACAGGGTGAACGAGCAGTACTTC.